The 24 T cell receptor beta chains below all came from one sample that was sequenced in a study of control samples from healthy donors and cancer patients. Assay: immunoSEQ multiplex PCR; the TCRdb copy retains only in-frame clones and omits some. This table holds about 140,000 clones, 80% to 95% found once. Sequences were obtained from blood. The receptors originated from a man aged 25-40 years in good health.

The CDR3 DNA follows: TGTGCCAGCAGCGTAGAACTAGGCTCGCCCGATACGCAGTATTTT. This encodes CASSVELGSPDTQYF. The chain uses TRBV9 and TRBJ2-3; possibly TRBD2 for D (5 bases). Germline V gives CDR1 SGDLS, CDR2 YYNGEE. Trimming cost V 0 bases and J 6 bases, with 14 bases left between them. CDR3 length equals 15 residues.

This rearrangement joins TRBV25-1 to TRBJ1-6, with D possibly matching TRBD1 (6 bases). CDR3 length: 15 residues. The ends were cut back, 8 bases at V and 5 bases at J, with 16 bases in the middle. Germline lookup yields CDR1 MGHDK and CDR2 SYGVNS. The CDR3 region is CASLTGGKDNSPLHF. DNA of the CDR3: TGTGCCAGCTTAACTGGGGGCAAAGATAATTCACCCCTCCACTTT.

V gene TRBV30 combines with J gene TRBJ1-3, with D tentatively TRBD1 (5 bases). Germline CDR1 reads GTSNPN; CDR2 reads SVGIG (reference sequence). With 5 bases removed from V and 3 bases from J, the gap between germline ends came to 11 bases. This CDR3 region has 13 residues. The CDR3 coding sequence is TGTGCCTGGCAAAAGGGGTTTGGAAACACCATATATTTT. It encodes CAWQKGFGNTIYF.

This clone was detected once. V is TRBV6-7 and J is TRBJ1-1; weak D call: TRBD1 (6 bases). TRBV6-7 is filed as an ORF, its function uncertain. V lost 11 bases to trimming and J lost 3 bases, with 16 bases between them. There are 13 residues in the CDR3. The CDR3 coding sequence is TGTGCCTCGGGACATTTTCGGGACACTGAAGCTTTCTTT. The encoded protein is CASGHFRDTEAFF.

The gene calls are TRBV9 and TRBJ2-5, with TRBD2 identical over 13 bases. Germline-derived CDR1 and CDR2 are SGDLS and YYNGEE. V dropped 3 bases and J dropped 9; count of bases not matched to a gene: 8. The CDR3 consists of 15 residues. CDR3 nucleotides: TGTGCCAGCAGCGACTCGGGACTAGCGGGACCCCCCCAGTACTTC. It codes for CASSDSGLAGPPQYF.

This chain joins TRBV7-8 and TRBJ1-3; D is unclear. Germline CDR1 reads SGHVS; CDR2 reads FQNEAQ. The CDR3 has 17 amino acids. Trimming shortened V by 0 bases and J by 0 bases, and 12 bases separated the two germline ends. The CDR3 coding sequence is TGTGCCAGCAGCTTAGCCCCGGGGAGATCCTCTGGAAACACCATATATTTT. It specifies CASSLAPGRSSGNTIYF.

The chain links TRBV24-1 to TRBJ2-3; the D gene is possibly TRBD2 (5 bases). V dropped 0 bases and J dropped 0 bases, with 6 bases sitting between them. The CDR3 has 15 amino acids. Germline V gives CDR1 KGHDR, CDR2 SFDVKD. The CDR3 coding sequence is TGTGCCACCAGTGATTTGGGACTGAGCACAGATACGCAGTATTTT. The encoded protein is CATSDLGLSTDTQYF.

CDR3 sequence (DNA): TGTGCCAGCAGCCTATCCCCCCAGCCTACAGATACGCAGTATTTT. Its protein product is CASSLSPQPTDTQYF. The rearrangement links TRBV4-2 to TRBJ2-3; D remains unclear. Germline loops: CDR1 LGHNA, CDR2 YNFKEQ. With 4 bases removed from V and 3 bases from J, the gap between germline ends came to 14 bases. The CDR3 covers 15 residues.

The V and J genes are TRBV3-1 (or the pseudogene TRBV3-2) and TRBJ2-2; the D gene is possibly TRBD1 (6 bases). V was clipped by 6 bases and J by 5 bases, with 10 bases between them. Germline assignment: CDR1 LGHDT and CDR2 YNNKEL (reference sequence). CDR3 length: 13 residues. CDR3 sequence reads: CASRDRFTGELFF. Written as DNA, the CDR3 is TGTGCCAGCAGAGACAGGTTTACCGGGGAGCTGTTTTTT.

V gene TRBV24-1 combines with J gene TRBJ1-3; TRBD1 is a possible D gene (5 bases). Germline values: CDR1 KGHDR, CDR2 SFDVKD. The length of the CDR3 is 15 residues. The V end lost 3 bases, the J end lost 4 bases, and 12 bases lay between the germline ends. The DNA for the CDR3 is TGTGCCACCAGTGATCCAGGGTCGGCAGGAAACACCATATATTTT. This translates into CATSDPGSAGNTIYF.

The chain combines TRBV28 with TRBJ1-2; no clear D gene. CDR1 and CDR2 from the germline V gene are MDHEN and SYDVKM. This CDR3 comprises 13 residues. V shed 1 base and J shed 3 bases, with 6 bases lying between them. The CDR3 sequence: CASSLSTDYGYTF. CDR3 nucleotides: TGTGCCAGCAGTTTATCAACAGACTATGGCTACACCTTC.

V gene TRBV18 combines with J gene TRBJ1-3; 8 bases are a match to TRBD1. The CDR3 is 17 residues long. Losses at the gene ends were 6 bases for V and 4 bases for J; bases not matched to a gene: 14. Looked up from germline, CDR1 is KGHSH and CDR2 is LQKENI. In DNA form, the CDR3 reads TGTGCCAGCTCCCCAATAAACAGGGGGAGTATCGGAAACACCATATATTTT. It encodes CASSPINRGSIGNTIYF.

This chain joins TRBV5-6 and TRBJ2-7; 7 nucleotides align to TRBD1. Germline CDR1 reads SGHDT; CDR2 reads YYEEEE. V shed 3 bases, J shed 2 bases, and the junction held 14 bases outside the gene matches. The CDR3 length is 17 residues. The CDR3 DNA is TGTGCCAGCAGCTCTGACAGGGTACGGGCTGGAGCCTACGAGCAGTACTTC. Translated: CASSSDRVRAGAYEQYF.

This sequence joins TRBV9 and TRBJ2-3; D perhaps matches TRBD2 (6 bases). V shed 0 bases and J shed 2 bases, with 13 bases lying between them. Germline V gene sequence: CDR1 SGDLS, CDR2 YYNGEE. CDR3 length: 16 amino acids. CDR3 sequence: CASSVAGSGLTDTQYF. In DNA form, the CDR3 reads TGTGCCAGCAGCGTAGCGGGGTCGGGACTCACAGATACGCAGTATTTT.

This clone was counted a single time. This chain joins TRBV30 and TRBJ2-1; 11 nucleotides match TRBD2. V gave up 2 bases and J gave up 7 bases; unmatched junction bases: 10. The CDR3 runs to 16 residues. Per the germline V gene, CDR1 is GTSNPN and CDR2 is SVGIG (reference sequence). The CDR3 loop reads CAWSTPGLAVRNEQFF. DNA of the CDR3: TGTGCCTGGAGTACTCCGGGACTAGCGGTAAGAAATGAGCAGTTCTTC.

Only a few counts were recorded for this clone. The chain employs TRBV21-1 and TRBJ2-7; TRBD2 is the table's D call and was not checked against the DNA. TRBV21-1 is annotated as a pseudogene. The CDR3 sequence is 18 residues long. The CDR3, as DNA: TGTGCCAGCAGCAAAGCGGGACTAGCGGGAGTTTTTTTTTACGAGCAGTACTTC. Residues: CASSKAGLAGVFFYEQYF.

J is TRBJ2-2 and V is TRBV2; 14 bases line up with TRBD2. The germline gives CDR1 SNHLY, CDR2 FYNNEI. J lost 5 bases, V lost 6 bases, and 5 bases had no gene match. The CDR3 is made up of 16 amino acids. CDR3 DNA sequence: TGTGCCAGCAGCGGGACTAGCGGGAGTCATACCGGGGAGCTGTTTTTT. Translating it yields CASSGTSGSHTGELFF.

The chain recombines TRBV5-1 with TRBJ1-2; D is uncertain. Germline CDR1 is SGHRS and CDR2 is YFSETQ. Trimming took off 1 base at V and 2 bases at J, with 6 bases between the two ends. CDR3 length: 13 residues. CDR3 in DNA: TGCGCCAGCAGCTTGCGGGCCAACTATGGCTACACCTTC. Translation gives CASSLRANYGYTF.

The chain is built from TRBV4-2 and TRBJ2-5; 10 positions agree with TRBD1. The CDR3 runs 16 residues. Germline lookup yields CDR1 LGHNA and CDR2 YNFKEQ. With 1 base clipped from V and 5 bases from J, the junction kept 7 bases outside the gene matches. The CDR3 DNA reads TGTGCCAGCAGCCAAGGTGGGACAGGGGTCTTTGAGACCCAGTACTTC. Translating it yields CASSQGGTGVFETQYF.

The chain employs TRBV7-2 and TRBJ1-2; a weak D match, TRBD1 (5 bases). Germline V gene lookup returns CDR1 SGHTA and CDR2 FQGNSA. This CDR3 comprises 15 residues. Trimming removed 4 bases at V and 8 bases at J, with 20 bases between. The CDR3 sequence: CASSSLGALGGGYTF. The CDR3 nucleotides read TGTGCCAGCAGCTCCCTAGGGGCGCTTGGTGGGGGCTACACCTTC.

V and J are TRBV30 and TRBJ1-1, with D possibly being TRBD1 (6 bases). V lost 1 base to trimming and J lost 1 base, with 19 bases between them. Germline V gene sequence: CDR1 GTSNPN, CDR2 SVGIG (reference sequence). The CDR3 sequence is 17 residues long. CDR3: CAWSGTSGAIKNTEAFF. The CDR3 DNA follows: TGTGCCTGGAGTGGGACTTCAGGGGCGATAAAGAACACTGAAGCTTTCTTT.

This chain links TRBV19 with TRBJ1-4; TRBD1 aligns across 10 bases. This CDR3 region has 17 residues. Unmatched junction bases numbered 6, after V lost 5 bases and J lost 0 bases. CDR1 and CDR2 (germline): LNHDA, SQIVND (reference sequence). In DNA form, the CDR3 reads TGTGCCAGTAGTGCTGGGACAGGGGCGGCAACTAATGAAAAACTGTTTTTT. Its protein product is CASSAGTGAATNEKLFF.

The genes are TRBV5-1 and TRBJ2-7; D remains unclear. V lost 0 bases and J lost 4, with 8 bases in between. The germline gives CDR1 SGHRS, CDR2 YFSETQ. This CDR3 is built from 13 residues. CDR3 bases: TGCGCCAGCAGCTTGGCCCTGAAATACGAGCAGTACTTC. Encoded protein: CASSLALKYEQYF.

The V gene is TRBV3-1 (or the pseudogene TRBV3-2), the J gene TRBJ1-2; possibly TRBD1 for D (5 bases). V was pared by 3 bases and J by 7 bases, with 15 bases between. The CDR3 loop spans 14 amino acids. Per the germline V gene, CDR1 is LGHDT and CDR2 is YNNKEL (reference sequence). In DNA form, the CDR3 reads TGTGCCAGCAGCCATGGAGAGGGGTTAGGTGGCTACACCTTC. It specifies CASSHGEGLGGYTF.